The T cell receptor beta chain under discussion was sequenced for a study of blood T cell repertoires in COVID-19. Turning to the study itself: The origin of the acute and convalescent COVID-19 samples was the United States, Italy and Spain. The analysed material was cDNA or gDNA that came from T cells, B-cell-depleted T cells, or PBMCs.

Per the authors' pipeline: Cell counts per sample came from amplifying reference gene primers. Assay: immunoSEQ multiplex PCR; the TCRdb copy retains only in-frame clones and omits some. That table gives V, J and clone size, and the DNA gave D and trimming. Of about 170,000 clones listed, around 83% were seen once; the top ten hold roughly 7.3%. The length of the CDR3 is 14 residues. CDR1 and CDR2 from the germline V gene are ENHRY and SYGVKD. With V trimmed by 0 bases and J by 2 bases, 1 base remained unmatched. The chain employs TRBV10-3 and TRBJ2-7, with 7 positions matching TRBD1. Sequenced input: peripheral blood. The receptor was isolated from a woman at least 80 years old in a cohort sampled during active or convalescent COVID-19. The CDR3 protein is CAISESGQAYEQYV. CDR3 nucleotides: TGTGCCATCAGTGAGTCCGGACAGGCCTACGAGCAGTACGTC.